Listed below are T cell receptor beta chains from one sample, sequenced in a study of T cell responses to AZD1222 COVID-19 vaccine. Clones were read by immunoSEQ multiplex PCR, and TCRdb kept only the in-frame ones, dropping some. The sample holds 70,000 to 95,000 clones; around 93% are singletons and the top ten take around 8%. Here the sequenced sample was peripheral blood, taken 28 days after the second AZD1222 dose. The receptors derive from an adult who received the AZD1222 COVID-19 vaccine. CDR3s include the opening cysteine and the closing phenylalanine or tryptophan. D genes are given only for firm matches. Size tells how often a clone was seen (once, few, many) or the class of an expanded clone, and some rows leave it out.

clone_size j_call v_call d_call cdr3_nt cdr3_aa
. TRBJ2-1 TRBV9 . TGTGCCAGCAGCGTAGAGCTAGCGACCTACAATGAGCAGTTCTTC CASSVELATYNEQFF
. TRBJ2-3 TRBV20-1 . TGCAGTGCCCAAGCAGATACGCAGTATTTT CSAQADTQYF
. TRBJ2-1 TRBV24-1 TRBD2 TGTGCCACCAGTGATACTGGACTAGCGGGGGGGAATGAGCAGTTCTTC CATSDTGLAGGNEQFF
. TRBJ1-2 TRBV12-3/TRBV12-4 . TGTGCCAGCAGGGGTCGGATTTATGGCTACACCTTC CASRGRIYGYTF
. TRBJ2-1 TRBV27 . TGTGCCAGCAGTTTATCGGCTCACCCCTACAATGAGCAGTTCTTC CASSLSAHPYNEQFF
. TRBJ1-1 TRBV2 TRBD1 TGTGCCAGCAATACAAGGGGACAGTCTGAAGCTTTCTTT CASNTRGQSEAFF
. TRBJ1-5 TRBV18 . TGTGCCAGCCGCGAGGCTGGGGTCAATCAGCCCCAGCATTTT CASREAGVNQPQHF
. TRBJ2-3 TRBV9 TRBD2 TGTGCCAGCAGCAGGGGACTAGCGACAGATACGCAGTATTTT CASSRGLATDTQYF
once TRBJ1-3 TRBV9 . TGTGCCAGCAGCGTAGGCAGCTCTGGAAACACCATATATTTT CASSVGSSGNTIYF
. TRBJ1-1 TRBV19 TRBD1 TGTGCCAGTAGCCACAGGGGCATGAACACTGAAGCTTTCTTT CASSHRGMNTEAFF
. TRBJ1-1 TRBV6-6 . TGTGCCAGCAGTTACTCTGTTGGGGTGAACACTGAAGCTTTCTTT CASSYSVGVNTEAFF
. TRBJ1-6 TRBV27 . TGTGCCAGCAGTTTAGAGCCTTATTCACCCCTCCACTTT CASSLEPYSPLHF
. TRBJ2-7 TRBV12-2 . TGTGCAAGTCGCTCCGGACTAAAGACTAGCGGGATCCCTCTTTCCTACGAGCAGTACTTC CASRSGLKTSGIPLSYEQYF
. TRBJ2-7 TRBV12-3/TRBV12-4 . TGTGCCAGCAGTCCAAGCTCCTACGAGCAGTACTTC CASSPSSYEQYF
. TRBJ2-7 TRBV28 . TGTGCCAGCAGTCCCCTTGAGGTGGGGGACTACGAGCAGTACTTC CASSPLEVGDYEQYF
once TRBJ2-7 TRBV7-3 TRBD2 TGTGCCAGCAGCGCTAGCGGGAGCCACGACGAGCAGTACTTC CASSASGSHDEQYF
. TRBJ2-3 TRBV10-1 TRBD2 TGCGCCAGCAGTGATGGCGGGAGGGCCCTGGATACGCAGTATTTT CASSDGGRALDTQYF
. TRBJ2-1 TRBV6-5 . TGTGCCAGCAGTTACTCGCCGACTGGGGCCTACAATGAGCAGTTCTTC CASSYSPTGAYNEQFF
. TRBJ2-1 TRBV28 TRBD2 TGTGCCAGCGACGGACTAGCTGAGCAGTTCTTC CASDGLAEQFF
. TRBJ2-1 TRBV9 TRBD2 TGTGCCAGCAGCGTAGAGGGAGCGGGAGGCCCTATCTCCTACAATGAGCAGTTCTTC CASSVEGAGGPISYNEQFF
. TRBJ2-7 TRBV7-9 TRBD1 TGTGCCAGCAGCTTGACAGGGGGCTTGAGTAAATACGAGCAGTACTTC CASSLTGGLSKYEQYF
. TRBJ2-3 TRBV5-1 . TGCGCCAGCAGTGCGGCAGGGCTCACAGATACGCAGTATTTT CASSAAGLTDTQYF
. TRBJ2-1 TRBV10-1 TRBD2 TGCGCCACCACCGGGCCAAGAGGGAGGGCGGTCTACAATGAGCAGTTCTTC CATTGPRGRAVYNEQFF
. TRBJ2-7 TRBV7-3 . TGTGCCAGCAGCTTAACAAAGGGATCCCTCTACGAGCAGTACTTC CASSLTKGSLYEQYF
. TRBJ1-1 TRBV5-4 . TGTGCCAGCGGCTCCACGGGTCTTGGTCACACTGAAGCTTTCTTT CASGSTGLGHTEAFF
. TRBJ2-5 TRBV7-2 . TGTGCCAGCAGAGGCGGCGCCCAAGAGACCCAGTACTTC CASRGGAQETQYF
. TRBJ2-3 TRBV7-8 TRBD2 TGTGCCAGCAGCCTCCAGGGACTAGCGTCGGGTTCAGATACGCAGTATTTT CASSLQGLASGSDTQYF
. TRBJ1-2 TRBV30 TRBD1 TGTGCCTGGAGTGTAGGGCAGGGGGGTAACTATGGCTACACCTTC CAWSVGQGGNYGYTF
. TRBJ2-7 TRBV29-1 TRBD2 TGCAGCGCTGGGACTAGCGGACCTCCGGGCGAGCAGTACTTC CSAGTSGPPGEQYF
. TRBJ2-1 TRBV25-1 TRBD2 TGTGCCAGCAGTGAATGGACTAGCCCCCTTTACAATGAGCAGTTCTTC CASSEWTSPLYNEQFF
once TRBJ2-1 TRBV18 TRBD2 TGTGCCAGCTCACCACCGACTAGCGGGGACTACAATGAGCAGTTCTTC CASSPPTSGDYNEQFF
. TRBJ1-2 TRBV28 TRBD1 TGTGCCATCAAGACAGGGGTATTTTATGGCTACACCTTC CAIKTGVFYGYTF
once TRBJ2-2 TRBV28 . TGTGCCAGCAGTAACAGGGAAGGTCGTGGCACCGGGGAGCTGTTTTTT CASSNREGRGTGELFF
. TRBJ2-1 TRBV18 TRBD1 TGTGCCAGCTCACCGCAACCGGGACAGTCCTACAATGAGCAGTTCTTC CASSPQPGQSYNEQFF
few TRBJ2-7 TRBV6-1 TRBD2 TGTGCCAGCAGTGACCTTTTAGCGGGAGGGCCCTACGAGCAGTACTTC CASSDLLAGGPYEQYF
. TRBJ2-2 TRBV27 . TGTGCCAGCAGTTTATCGAGCACCGGGGAGCTGTTTTTT CASSLSSTGELFF
. TRBJ1-1 TRBV6-5 . TGTGCCAGCAGTTACTTTGGCAGGGGTTTGAACACTGAAGCTTTCTTT CASSYFGRGLNTEAFF
. TRBJ2-5 TRBV5-4 TRBD2 TGTGCCAGCAGCTTTCTAGCGGGAGTAGAGACCCAGTACTTC CASSFLAGVETQYF
. TRBJ1-1 TRBV12-3/TRBV12-4 . TGTGCCAGCACCAATCAACTGAACACTGAAGCTTTCTTT CASTNQLNTEAFF
once TRBJ1-5 TRBV12-3/TRBV12-4 . TGTGCCAGCAGACCGGGAGGCGATCAGCCCCAGCATTTT CASRPGGDQPQHF
few TRBJ2-1 TRBV18 . TGTGCCAGCTCCTTTTATGGGGCGGTCTCCTACAATGAGCAGTTCTTC CASSFYGAVSYNEQFF
. TRBJ1-5 TRBV7-3 . TGTGCCAGCAGCCCAAAGGGGTGGGGGACGGGTCACAATCAGCCCCAGCATTTT CASSPKGWGTGHNQPQHF
. TRBJ2-5 TRBV15 TRBD1 TGTGCCACCAGCAGGGGGACAGGGAGGCAAGAGACCCAGTACTTC CATSRGTGRQETQYF
. TRBJ2-5 TRBV7-2 TRBD1 TGTGCCAGCAGCCGGGACAGGGGTCAAGAGACCCAGTACTTC CASSRDRGQETQYF
. TRBJ1-6 TRBV30 TRBD1 TGTGCCTGGAGTGTGGGACAGGGGGTTTTTAATTCACCCCTCCACTTT CAWSVGQGVFNSPLHF
. TRBJ2-5 TRBV11-2 TRBD1 TGTGCCAGCAGCTTAGGACAGGGACAGGGGGGTCAAGAGACCCAGTACTTC CASSLGQGQGGQETQYF
. TRBJ2-1 TRBV6-5 TRBD2 TGTGCCAGCACTCCCCTCGGGGGGGGGCAGTTCTTC CASTPLGGGQFF
. TRBJ2-3 TRBV18 . TGTGCCAGCTCATCACTAGCATCTAGCACAGATACGCAGTATTTT CASSSLASSTDTQYF
. TRBJ2-6 TRBV30 . TGTGCCTGGAGTGTAGGCGGGGCCAACGTCCTGACTTTC CAWSVGGANVLTF
. TRBJ1-2 TRBV18 TRBD1 TGTGCCAGCTCACCACCGAGGGGACAGAACTATGGCTACACCTTC CASSPPRGQNYGYTF
once TRBJ1-5 TRBV19 . TGTGCCAGCCCCCCAGGGCCCGGGCCCCAGCATTTT CASPPGPGPQHF